These 15 T cell receptor beta chains came from one sample sequenced in a study of T cells in Graves' hyperthyroidism and ophthalmopathy. Amplification yielded TCR beta CDR3 regions, with RNA transcripts as the source. RT-PCR in the first round (using the HTBI primer set) targeted the TCR CDR3. A single record per CDR3 protein comes from TCRdb applying MiXCR to the multiplex PCR reads. Among fewer than 750,000 distinct CDR3 sequences, around 42% were seen once, and the ten largest hold roughly 8.2%. The specimen was peripheral blood or thyroid tissue (not recorded which). The receptors here all came from a woman aged 18 to 35 with Graves' hyperthyroidism.

Concerning this clonotype itself: Its ends do not fully match the called genes, so a read error is possible. The chain uses TRBV7-9 and TRBJ1-2; 10 bases match TRBD1. There are 14 residues in the CDR3. Germline V CDR1 and CDR2: SEHNR, FQNEAQ (reference sequence). The CDR3 DNA is TGTGCCAGCAGGTTAGGTGGGACAGGGGACGGCTACACCTTC. Translation: CASRLGGTGDGYTF.

This clonotype was counted many times. This chain connects TRBV12-3 or TRBV12-4 to TRBJ1-5; D not certain. The V gene lost 4 bases and the J gene lost 3 bases, with 7 bases spanning the gap. The CDR3 has 13 amino acids. The CDR3 sequence: CASSYSYNQPQHF. The DNA of the CDR3 is TGTGCCAGCAGTTACAGTTACAATCAGCCCCAGCATTTT.

This clonotype was found many times. The chain couples TRBV12-3 or TRBV12-4 to TRBJ2-7; D remains unclear. The CDR3 runs to 13 residues. V lost 7 bases, J lost 0 bases, and 10 bases lay in between. CDR3 region: CASTFSGSYEQYF. For the CDR3, the DNA is TGTGCCAGCACCTTCAGTGGCTCCTACGAGCAGTACTTC.

This chain links TRBV7-9 with TRBJ2-7, with D hard to call. V lost 6 bases and J lost 7, with 13 bases in between. Germline V CDR1 and CDR2: SEHNR, FQNEAQ (reference sequence). This CDR3 comprises 12 residues. CDR3 loop: CASSHPNNEQYF. The CDR3 DNA follows: TGTGCCAGCAGTCATCCCAACAATGAGCAGTACTTC.

This clonotype was recorded many times. The CDR3 spells CSARDRGWGNTGELFF. CDR3 in DNA: TGCAGTGCTAGAGACCGGGGGTGGGGGAACACCGGGGAGCTGTTTTTT. This chain links TRBV20-1 with TRBJ2-2; D might be TRBD2 (6 bases). Germline V gives CDR1 DFQATT, CDR2 SNEGSKA (reference sequence). Deletions cut 0 bases from V and 1 base from J, with 12 bases between. CDR3 length equals 16 residues.

This rearrangement joins TRBV11-1 to TRBJ2-6, with a possible D match to TRBD1 (5 bases). CDR1 SGHAT and CDR2 FQDESV come from the germline V gene (reference sequence). The V gene lost 3 bases and the J gene lost 4 bases, with 10 bases spanning the gap. This CDR3 contains 15 residues. Here the CDR3 reads CASSFQGTGANVLTF. CDR3 DNA sequence: TGTGCCAGCAGCTTCCAGGGCACAGGGGCCAACGTCCTGACTTTC.

The gene calls are TRBV2 and TRBJ2-7; TRBD2 is a possible D gene (7 bases). Trimming removed 1 base from V and 3 bases from J, with 10 bases in between. Germline CDR1 and CDR2: SNHLY and FYNNEI. This CDR3 has 14 amino acids. The CDR3 sequence is CASSEEGGGYEQYF. In DNA form, the CDR3 reads TGTGCCAGCAGTGAAGAGGGAGGGGGCTACGAGCAGTACTTC.

Comment on this clonotype: With a much larger clone just one base away, this may be a read error. The CDR3 coding sequence is TGTGCCAGCAGTCCCGGACTAGTCCACGAGCAGTACTTC. Translating gives CASSPGLVHEQYF. The gene calls are TRBV28 and TRBJ2-7; 7 bases are a match to TRBD2. There are 13 residues in the CDR3. CDR1 and CDR2 (germline): MDHEN, SYDVKM. Losses at the gene ends were 5 bases for V and 5 bases for J; bases not matched to a gene: 6.

This clonotype was counted at least ten times. The chain joins TRBV10-3 to TRBJ2-7, with 10 bases lining up with TRBD1. The CDR3 spans 15 residues. V lost 0 bases and J lost 6; bases outside the gene matches: 5. CDR1 is ENHRY and CDR2 is SYGVKD in the germline V gene. The CDR3 coding sequence is TGTGCCATCAGTGAGTCCGGGACAGGGGACCGCGAGCAGTACTTC. Protein sequence: CAISESGTGDREQYF.

In the case of this clonotype: Being one base from a much bigger clone, this may be a read error. The missing conserved phenylalanine or tryptophan at the end of this CDR3 makes a read error likely. The chain has TRBV13 and TRBJ2-7; D remains ambiguous. This CDR3 is 14 amino acids long. Trimming removed 2 bases from V and 3 bases from J, with 11 bases in between. CDR1 and CDR2 from the germline V gene are PRHDT and FYEKMQ (reference sequence). The CDR3 sequence: CASSLRDGFYEQYL. The CDR3 DNA is TGTGCCAGCAGCTTACGAGACGGCTTCTACGAGCAGTACCTC.

On this clonotype: Being one base from a much bigger clone, this may be a read error. This chain uses TRBV5-1 with TRBJ1-1; no firm D call. The V and J ends lost 0 bases and 6 bases respectively, with 9 bases between them. CDR3 length: 13 amino acids. Germline lookup yields CDR1 SGHRS and CDR2 YFSETQ. For the CDR3, the DNA is TGCGCCAGCAGCTTGGAGCGGTTCCCTGAAGCTTTCTTT. Residues: CASSLERFPEAFF. The whole variable domain, remainder taken from reference TRBV5-1 and TRBJ1-1, is KAGVTQTPRYLIKTRGQQVTLSCSPISGHRSVSWYQQTPGQGLQFLFEYFSETQRNKGNFPGRFSGRQFSNSRSEMNVSTLELGDSALYLCASSLERFPEAFFGQGTRLTVV.

V gene TRBV5-1 combines with J gene TRBJ2-7, with no clear D. The CDR3 covers 12 residues. Trimming shortened V by 5 bases and J by 9 bases, and 15 bases separated the two germline ends. Germline V gives CDR1 SGHRS, CDR2 YFSETQ. Written as DNA, the CDR3 is TGCGCCAGCAGGGACGCTGTGGCAGGGCAGTACTTC. Translated: CASRDAVAGQYF.

Regarding this clonotype: One end of the junction varies from germline; a read error may be responsible. This chain connects TRBV7-9 to TRBJ1-5; TRBD1 aligns across 7 bases. The V gene's germline CDR1 is SEHNR and CDR2 FQNEAQ (reference sequence). This CDR3 region has 17 residues. The CDR3 DNA is TGTGCCGGCAGCTTTACAGGGGTAGGTGCGCGCAATCAGCCCCAGCATTTT. Its translation is CAGSFTGVGARNQPQHF.

This clonotype has at least ten counts. The chain uses TRBV7-8 and TRBJ2-7, with a tentative D call TRBD1 (6 bases). Germline CDR1 and CDR2: SGHVS and FQNEAQ. Trimming removed 1 base at V and 12 bases at J, with 10 bases between. This CDR3 comprises 11 residues. The CDR3, as DNA: TGTGCCAGCAGCTTAGATAGGGGGACGTACTTC. It is translated as CASSLDRGTYF.

This clonotype occurred many times. This chain links TRBV24-1 with TRBJ1-2, with 11 bases fitting TRBD1. The CDR3 has 15 amino acids. With 3 bases clipped from V and 3 bases from J, the junction kept 2 bases outside the gene matches. Germline CDR1 KGHDR, CDR2 SFDVKD. This CDR3 is CATSDRTGGDYGYTF. CDR3 in DNA: TGTGCCACCAGTGATCGGACAGGGGGCGACTATGGCTACACCTTC.